This T cell receptor (beta chain) was captured by sequencing in a study of Graves' ophthalmopathy and Graves' hyperthyroidism. Study context: No treatment had been given when peripheral blood was collected at initial diagnosis. Study findings and constraints: The majority of expanded thyroid clonotypes above 0.001 frequency also occurred in blood.

A word on this clonotype: Its antigen is unknown.

Amplified TCR beta CDR3 regions were obtained using RNA transcripts as template. First-round RT-PCR with HTBI primers preceded a second-round multiplex PCR. TCRdb recomputed calls from the multiplex PCR reads with MiXCR, one row per CDR3 protein. Seen here are 450,000 or so distinct CDR3 sequences, over 13% observed once, and the top ten hold 8% to 10%. V was pared by 0 bases and J by 7 bases, with 11 bases of the junction left unmatched. This CDR3 comprises 15 residues. Germline V gene lookup returns CDR1 GTSNPN and CDR2 SVGIG (reference sequence). The PBMCs were taken from less than 11 ml of fresh peripheral blood.

This sequence was found in a woman in her 30s with Graves' ophthalmopathy. The V call is TRBV30, the J call TRBJ2-7, with 8 positions matching TRBD2. Material: blood. The CDR3 spells CAWSVRAGTRVEQYF. The DNA of the CDR3 is TGTGCCTGGAGTGTACGGGCCGGGACTAGGGTTGAGCAGTACTTC.